These T cell receptor beta chains were read from a single sample in a study of blood T cell repertoires in COVID-19. Here immunoSEQ multiplex PCR was the method, and the copy in TCRdb shows in-frame clones only, minus some. Counted here are 190,000 or so clones, 82% occurring once; the ten biggest clones make up about 6.9%. The sequencing input was peripheral blood. These receptors originate from a human donor with acute or convalescent COVID-19. The donor label of this sample is uncertain. The CDR3 runs from the conserved cysteine through the conserved F or W. The order of the fields is clone size, J gene, V gene, D gene, CDR3 protein, CDR3 DNA. D genes are given only for firm matches. The size entry is marked missing in some rows and otherwise reads once, few, many or a size class.

- TRBJ1-1 TRBV11-2 TRBD1 CASSFSGQGNTEAFF TGTGCCAGCAGCTTTTCAGGACAGGGGAACACTGAAGCTTTCTTT
- TRBJ1-4 TRBV9 - CASSVGQGFLEKLFF TGTGCCAGCAGCGTAGGGCAGGGCTTTCTTGAAAAACTGTTTTTT
- TRBJ2-7 TRBV7-2 - CASSLARLLFYEQYF TGTGCCAGCAGCTTAGCGCGGCTACTCTTCTACGAGCAGTACTTC
few TRBJ2-7 TRBV3-1/TRBV3-2 TRBD2 CASSQDLAGYEQYF TGTGCCAGCAGCCAAGATCTAGCGGGATACGAGCAGTACTTC
- TRBJ2-3 TRBV7-2 - CASSLRWSDTQYF TGTGCCAGCAGCTTACGGTGGTCAGATACGCAGTATTTT
- TRBJ2-1 TRBV5-1 - CASSLSLVYGHNEQFF TGCGCCAGCAGCTTGAGTCTAGTATATGGCCACAATGAGCAGTTCTTC
- TRBJ2-7 TRBV15 - CATSRDRAGFSYEQYF TGTGCCACCAGCAGAGATAGGGCGGGCTTCTCCTACGAGCAGTACTTC
- TRBJ1-4 TRBV2 - CASSGTVGGEKLFF TGTGCCAGCAGCGGGACCGTGGGAGGTGAAAAACTGTTTTTT
few TRBJ1-3 TRBV5-1 TRBD1 CASSLTGDVGNTIYF TGCGCCAGCAGCTTGACAGGGGACGTCGGAAACACCATATATTTT
- TRBJ2-3 TRBV28 TRBD2 CASSLAGVSTDTQYF TGTGCCAGCAGCCTAGCGGGAGTCTCCACAGATACGCAGTATTTT
- TRBJ1-1 TRBV5-1 - CASSTAGVTEAFF TGCGCCAGCAGCACCGCAGGGGTCACTGAAGCTTTCTTT
- TRBJ2-7 TRBV4-2 TRBD2 CASSPGTSRSYEQYF TGTGCCAGCAGTCCTGGGACTAGCAGGTCCTACGAGCAGTACTTC
- TRBJ1-1 TRBV7-2 - CASSSQENTEAFF TGTGCCAGCAGCTCACAGGAAAACACTGAAGCTTTCTTT
- TRBJ2-5 TRBV11-1 TRBD1 CASSRDREETQYF TGTGCCAGCAGCCGGGACAGGGAAGAGACCCAGTACTTC
once TRBJ1-6 TRBV6-6 - CASRGAGGLGSPLHF TGTGCCAGCCGGGGGGCGGGGGGCCTGGGTTCACCCCTCCACTTT
- TRBJ1-2 TRBV25-1 TRBD1 CASSANGDRGLLDGYTF TGTGCCAGCAGTGCCAACGGGGACAGGGGGCTTTTAGATGGCTACACCTTC
once TRBJ2-1 TRBV28 - CASSLTSVQEQFF TGTGCCAGCAGTTTAACAAGCGTGCAGGAGCAGTTCTTC
- TRBJ2-1 TRBV28 - CASDLGGRNEQFF TGTGCCAGCGATTTAGGGGGTCGGAATGAGCAGTTCTTC
- TRBJ2-5 TRBV14 - CASSPRLQETQYF TGTGCCAGCAGCCCCCGTCTCCAAGAGACCCAGTACTTC
- TRBJ2-7 TRBV7-2 TRBD1 CASSPGQGVYEQYF TGTGCCAGCAGCCCGGGACAGGGGGTATACGAGCAGTACTTC
- TRBJ2-7 TRBV29-1 TRBD1 CSVRTGGHEQYF TGCAGCGTCAGGACAGGGGGCCACGAGCAGTACTTC
few TRBJ2-7 TRBV4-3 - CASSQAGSYEQYF TGCGCCAGTAGCCAGGCGGGGTCCTACGAGCAGTACTTC
- TRBJ2-7 TRBV18 TRBD1 CASSQQQGATYEQYF TGTGCCAGCTCCCAGCAGCAGGGGGCCACCTACGAGCAGTACTTC
- TRBJ2-3 TRBV7-3 - CASSFWSGSTDTQYF TGTGCCAGCAGCTTCTGGAGCGGGAGCACAGATACGCAGTATTTT
- TRBJ1-2 TRBV5-4 TRBD1 CASSLAGPGGGYTF TGTGCCAGCAGCTTGGCCGGGCCAGGGGGTGGCTACACCTTC
- TRBJ2-1 TRBV28 - CASSLPGSNGDEQFF TGTGCCAGCAGTTTACCCGGGAGTAACGGGGATGAGCAGTTCTTC
- TRBJ2-7 TRBV7-9 TRBD1 CASSPTGVEQYF TGTGCCAGCAGTCCTACAGGGGTCGAGCAGTACTTC
- TRBJ1-3 TRBV2 - CASSDMSSGNTIYF TGTGCCAGCAGTGACATGAGCTCTGGAAACACCATATATTTT
few TRBJ1-2 TRBV6-6 - CASSYMADYGYTF TGTGCCAGCAGTTACATGGCGGATTATGGCTACACCTTC
- TRBJ2-7 TRBV12-5 - CASGLGAGEQYF TGTGCTAGTGGTTTGGGGGCAGGGGAGCAGTACTTC
- TRBJ2-7 TRBV21-1 - CATRGYSYEQYF TGTGCCACCAGGGGCTACTCCTACGAGCAGTACTTC
- TRBJ1-1 TRBV27 - CASSLFVGGTTEAFF TGTGCCAGCAGTTTATTTGTGGGCGGGACCACTGAAGCTTTCTTT
few TRBJ2-1 TRBV24-1 - CATIPSGPDNEQFF TGTGCCACCATTCCATCAGGGCCTGACAATGAGCAGTTCTTC
- TRBJ2-3 TRBV19 TRBD2 CASSSFKTSGRAPDTQYF TGTGCCAGTAGTAGCTTCAAAACTAGCGGGAGGGCCCCAGATACGCAGTATTTT
- TRBJ2-7 TRBV6-5 - CASSLPEGRYEQYF TGTGCCAGCAGTCTACCGGAGGGCCGATACGAGCAGTACTTC
- TRBJ1-1 TRBV2 - CATIASGGAGTEAFF TGTGCCACTATAGCCAGTGGGGGCGCCGGCACTGAAGCTTTCTTT
- TRBJ1-1 TRBV12-5 - CASGLVSGGAFF TGTGCTAGTGGTTTGGTATCCGGGGGGGCTTTCTTT
few TRBJ2-7 TRBV5-1 - CASSAPTGSYEQYF TGCGCCAGCAGCGCCCCCACGGGGTCCTACGAGCAGTACTTC
- TRBJ1-1 TRBV29-1 TRBD1 CSVDDRVHSGAFF TGCAGCGTTGATGACAGGGTCCATAGTGGAGCTTTCTTT
- TRBJ2-1 TRBV24-1 - CATSDWGRGFSNEQFF TGTGCCACCAGTGATTGGGGCAGGGGTTTTTCTAATGAGCAGTTCTTC
few TRBJ2-7 TRBV13 - CASSLKGVTYEQYF TGTGCCAGCAGCTTAAAGGGGGTAACCTACGAGCAGTACTTC
- TRBJ2-2 TRBV9 - CASSVAPSGPYTGELFF TGTGCCAGCAGCGTAGCTCCCAGCGGACCTTACACCGGGGAGCTGTTTTTT
- TRBJ2-7 TRBV6-6 - CATASLGTYEQYF TGTGCCACCGCTTCCCTCGGGACCTACGAGCAGTACTTC
- TRBJ2-7 TRBV5-5 TRBD2 CASSLSLAGTYEQYF TGTGCCAGCAGCTTGTCCCTAGCGGGAACCTACGAGCAGTACTTC
once TRBJ2-1 TRBV7-8 TRBD1 CASSHRQGDEQFF TGTGCCAGCAGCCACAGGCAGGGGGATGAGCAGTTCTTC
- TRBJ1-5 TRBV19 - CASTNERGKTQPQHF TGTGCCAGTACTAATGAGCGGGGGAAAACTCAGCCCCAGCATTTT
- TRBJ1-5 TRBV28 TRBD1 CASRPDRGRQPQHF TGTGCCAGCAGGCCGGACAGGGGGAGACAGCCCCAGCATTTT
- TRBJ2-1 TRBV10-3 TRBD1 CAITGTGGDRGEQFF TGTGCCATCACAGGGACAGGCGGGGATCGGGGTGAGCAGTTCTTC
- TRBJ1-6 TRBV27 - CASSLSPGLASPLHF TGTGCCAGCAGTTTATCACCAGGGTTGGCTTCACCCCTCCACTTT
- TRBJ2-1 TRBV6-1 TRBD1 CASSETDRGSYNEQFF TGTGCCAGCAGTGAAACGGACAGGGGGTCCTACAATGAGCAGTTCTTC
- TRBJ2-1 TRBV11-2 - CASSLRDTAWGMSYNEQFF TGTGCCAGCAGCTTACGGGACACGGCGTGGGGAATGTCTTACAATGAGCAGTTCTTC